The 30 T cell receptor beta chains presented below share a single source sample, sequenced in a study of vaccination effects on CD4 cells after COVID-19 (dated by TCRdb to the early 2020s). Antigens of these TCRs are unknown. The method behind the library was the immunoSEQ multiplex PCR assay. The clones in this table, taken by TCRdb from immuneACCESS, are in-frame only. Not every clone is retained; where verified, under half of the shortfall comes from an unresolved V gene, and the cause of the rest is unknown. Counted in this sample were tens of thousands of clones; around 77% of them appeared once. Clones ranked in the top ten supply about 1.9% of the sample. After 10 days of culture, CD4+ T cells were isolated with the EasySep CD4+ T cell isolation kit. The input for sequencing was CD4+ T cells from PBMCs cultured without peptide, taken before COVID-19 vaccination. These receptors originate from a human donor who received a COVID-19 vaccine.

J is TRBJ2-1 and V is TRBV21-1; TRBD2 was called by the table and not checked on the DNA. TRBV21-1 corresponds to a pseudogene. This CDR3 has 17 residues. The DNA for the CDR3 is TGTGCCAGCAGCAAAGGGGGGACTAGCGGGGGGGCCGATGAGCAGTTCTTC. It translates to CASSKGGTSGGADEQFF.

In this sample, this clone turned up a few times. DNA for the CDR3: TGTGCCAGCAGATCACAGGGAAGGGGTTATGGCTACACCTTC. This gives the protein CASRSQGRGYGYTF. The V and J genes are TRBV6-5 and TRBJ1-2; tentatively, D is TRBD1 (6 bases). Germline CDR1 is MNHEY and CDR2 is SVGAGI. CDR3 length: 14 residues. V lost 6 bases and J lost 5, with 16 bases in between.

The gene calls are TRBV5-1 and TRBJ2-2, with D unresolved. There are 14 residues in the CDR3. Between the trimmed V and J ends, which lost 0 bases and 4 bases, there was a span of 7 bases. Per the germline V gene, CDR1 is SGHRS and CDR2 is YFSETQ. For the CDR3, the DNA is TGCGCCAGCAGCTTGGTACCGACCACCGGGGAGCTGTTTTTT. This gives the protein CASSLVPTTGELFF.

This clone was seen a few times. The V and J genes are TRBV12-5 and TRBJ2-1; possible D gene TRBD1, 6 bases. CDR1 is LGHNT, CDR2 FRNRAP, per germline. This CDR3 contains 17 residues. Deletions cut 0 bases from V and 3 bases from J, with 15 bases between. DNA for the CDR3: TGTGCTAGTGGTTTGGTCAGACAGGTAGGCCTCTACAATGAGCAGTTCTTC. As protein: CASGLVRQVGLYNEQFF. The full variable domain, completed using reference TRBV12-5 and TRBJ2-1, is DARVTQTPRHKVTEMGQEVTMRCQPILGHNTVFWYRQTMMQGLELLAYFRNRAPLDDSGMPKDRFSAEMPDATLATLKIQPSEPRDSAVYFCASGLVRQVGLYNEQFFGPGTRLTVL.

The chain joins TRBV5-6 to TRBJ2-7, with D possibly matching TRBD1 (5 bases). Germline assignment: CDR1 SGHDT and CDR2 YYEEEE. This CDR3 contains 14 residues. The ends were cut back, 0 bases at V and 2 bases at J, with 9 bases in the middle. The CDR3 loop is CASSLAGHTYEQYV. In DNA form, the CDR3 reads TGTGCCAGCAGCTTGGCCGGACATACCTACGAGCAGTACGTC.

The chain is built from TRBV19 and TRBJ2-5; D call uncertain. The CDR3 has 11 amino acids. Trimming left V 7 bases short and J 2 bases short, with 5 bases between. CDR1 is LNHDA, CDR2 SQIVND, per germline (reference sequence). The CDR3: CASTFQETQYF. The CDR3 DNA follows: TGTGCCAGTACTTTTCAAGAGACCCAGTACTTC.

V gene TRBV7-9 combines with J gene TRBJ1-1, with D possibly being TRBD1 (6 bases). Germline V gives CDR1 SEHNR, CDR2 FQNEAQ (reference sequence). The CDR3 spans 17 residues. V shed 0 bases and J shed 1 base, with 15 bases lying between them. The CDR3 protein is CASSLAPSGAKNTEAFF. CDR3 nucleotide sequence: TGTGCCAGCAGCTTAGCCCCGTCAGGGGCTAAGAACACTGAAGCTTTCTTT.

The rearrangement joins TRBV7-2 to TRBJ2-7; no definite D call. The CDR3 sequence is 13 residues long. The V end was cut by 3 bases, the J end by 2 bases, with 8 bases between. The germline V gene has CDR1 SGHTA and CDR2 FQGNSA. This chain's CDR3 is CASSFKPTYEQYV. CDR3 sequence (DNA): TGTGCCAGCAGCTTCAAGCCTACCTACGAGCAGTACGTC.

This rearrangement joins TRBV12-3 or TRBV12-4 to TRBJ1-1; weak D call: TRBD1 (6 bases). V was cut by 6 bases and J by 6 bases, with 8 bases left in between. The CDR3 covers 11 residues. The CDR3 loop reads CASRTGSEAFF. CDR3 DNA sequence: TGTGCCAGCAGGACAGGTTCTGAAGCTTTCTTT.

This clone appeared once. The chain is built from TRBV5-1 and TRBJ2-5, with D tentatively TRBD2 (6 bases). The CDR3 spans 16 residues. Trimming shortened V by 5 bases and J by 1 base, and 18 bases separated the two germline ends. Germline V CDR1 and CDR2: SGHRS, YFSETQ. CDR3 DNA: TGCGCCAGCAGTCTCCGGACGGGGGAACCCCAAGAGACCCAGTACTTC. It translates to CASSLRTGEPQETQYF.

This chain connects TRBV10-1 to TRBJ1-4; D not resolved. This CDR3 is built from 16 residues. Germline assignment: CDR1 WNHNN and CDR2 SYGVQD (reference sequence). V was pared by 0 bases and J by 8 bases, with 16 bases between. The CDR3 loop reads CASSESAAPRSEKLFF. The CDR3 DNA reads as TGCGCCAGCAGTGAGTCGGCTGCGCCGAGGAGCGAAAAACTGTTTTTT.

This chain connects TRBV7-2 to TRBJ1-1; 9 positions match TRBD1. This CDR3 is 12 amino acids long. V lost 8 bases to trimming and J lost 6 bases; unmatched junction nucleotides: 4. From germline, CDR1 is SGHTA and CDR2 FQGNSA. CDR3 protein: CASRDRVSEAFF. Here the CDR3 DNA reads TGTGCCAGCCGGGACAGGGTTTCTGAAGCTTTCTTT. Looking up the rest from reference TRBV7-2 and TRBJ1-1 gives the full variable domain: GAGVSQSPSNKVTEKGKDVELRCDPISGHTALYWYRQSLGQGLEFLIYFQGNSAPDKSGLPSDRFSAERTGGSVSTLTIQRTQQEDSAVYLCASRDRVSEAFFGQGTRLTVV.

The chain employs TRBV20-1 and TRBJ1-1; 11 nucleotides line up with TRBD1. The CDR3 runs 14 residues. Per germline, CDR1 DFQATT and CDR2 SNEGSKA (reference sequence). V lost 3 bases to trimming and J lost 5 bases; unmatched junction nucleotides: 5. The CDR3 DNA follows: TGCAGTGCTAGTGGACAGGGGGCTGGGACTGAAGCTTTCTTT. This gives the protein CSASGQGAGTEAFF.

The chain has TRBV7-2 and TRBJ1-2, with TRBD1 as a possible D gene (5 bases). CDR3 length: 16 residues. Looked up from germline, CDR1 is SGHTA and CDR2 is FQGNSA. V was shortened by 2 bases and J by 0 bases, with 13 bases between the two germline ends. CDR3 loop: CASSLQGLSSNYGYTF. CDR3 DNA sequence: TGTGCCAGCAGCTTACAGGGCCTTTCATCTAACTATGGCTACACCTTC.

The rearrangement joins TRBV10-2 to TRBJ2-4, with 10 bases that match TRBD1. Trimming at V came to 7 bases and at J to 6 bases, leaving 6 bases not matched to a gene. The CDR3 totals 14 residues. Germline V lookup: CDR1 WSHSY, CDR2 SAAADI. The CDR3 loop is CASNDRGPRNIQYF. For the CDR3, the DNA is TGCGCCAGCAATGACAGGGGGCCACGAAACATTCAGTACTTC.

The V call is TRBV10-3, the J call TRBJ2-5; the D gene is possibly TRBD2 (6 bases). There are 15 residues in the CDR3. V was pared by 7 bases and J by 0 bases, with 15 bases between. Germline CDR1 and CDR2: ENHRY and SYGVKD. This chain's CDR3 is CAITPGLLYQETQYF. The CDR3 bases are TGTGCCATCACACCGGGACTCCTGTACCAAGAGACCCAGTACTTC.

V and J are TRBV5-1 and TRBJ2-6; 8 bases fit TRBD1. There are 17 residues in the CDR3. Per germline, CDR1 SGHRS and CDR2 YFSETQ. V gave up 3 bases and J gave up 0 bases; unmatched junction bases: 5. CDR3 bases: TGCGCCAGCAGCTATGACAGGGGCCACTCTGGGGCCAACGTCCTGACTTTC. As protein: CASSYDRGHSGANVLTF.

The V and J genes are TRBV14 and TRBJ2-7; the D gene is possibly TRBD1 (6 bases). This CDR3 is 13 amino acids long. Germline V gene sequence: CDR1 SGHDN, CDR2 FVKESK. Trimming removed 4 bases from V and 5 bases from J, with 12 bases in between. CDR3 in amino acids: CASSPQGFDEQYV. DNA of the CDR3: TGTGCCAGCAGCCCACAGGGTTTCGACGAGCAGTACGTC.

V gene TRBV13 combines with J gene TRBJ2-5, with 14 bases matching TRBD2. Trimming cost V 5 bases and J 4 bases; bases outside gene matches: 12. The germline V gene has CDR1 PRHDT and CDR2 FYEKMQ (reference sequence). The CDR3 consists of 18 residues. The CDR3 sequence is CASSPAGLAGGGGETQYF. The DNA of the CDR3 is TGTGCCAGCAGCCCTGCCGGACTAGCGGGGGGAGGAGGAGAGACCCAGTACTTC. The whole variable domain, remainder taken from reference TRBV13 and TRBJ2-5, is AAGVIQSPRHLIKEKRETATLKCYPIPRHDTVYWYQQGPGQDPQFLISFYEKMQSDKGSIPDRFSAQQFSDYHSELNMSSLELGDSALYFCASSPAGLAGGGGETQYFGPGTRLLVL.

The gene calls are TRBV9 and TRBJ2-1; 11 nucleotides agree with TRBD2. The CDR3 consists of 16 residues. Germline values: CDR1 SGDLS, CDR2 YYNGEE. After removal of 0 bases from V and 5 bases from J, the junction contained 4 bases not matched to a gene. In nucleotides, the CDR3 is TGTGCCAGCAGCGTAGCCCTAGCGGGGGGAGACAATGAGCAGTTCTTC. It is translated as CASSVALAGGDNEQFF.

The chain is built from TRBV15 and TRBJ1-2; TRBD1 might be the D (5 bases). CDR1 is LNHNV and CDR2 is YYDKDF in the germline V gene (reference sequence). V gave up 3 bases and J gave up 4 bases, with 15 bases separating them. This CDR3 region has 15 residues. The DNA of the CDR3 is TGTGCCACCAGCAGGCTGGGACTAGGATCCTATGGCTACACCTTC. It encodes CATSRLGLGSYGYTF.

The chain links TRBV3-1 (or the pseudogene TRBV3-2) to TRBJ2-4, with TRBD1 matching 8 bases. Trimming took 2 bases from V and 9 from J; bases not matched to a gene: 6. The germline CDR1 and CDR2 sequences are LGHDT and YNNKEL (reference sequence). CDR3 length equals 14 residues. CDR3 residues: CASSQPGQGGIQYF. The CDR3 nucleotides are TGTGCCAGCAGCCAACCCGGACAGGGAGGCATTCAGTACTTC.

The chain employs TRBV5-1 and TRBJ2-1; D perhaps matches TRBD1 (6 bases). The germline gives CDR1 SGHRS, CDR2 YFSETQ. The V and J ends lost 1 base and 1 base respectively, with 12 bases between them. The CDR3 is 16 amino acids. The CDR3 region has the DNA TGCGCCAGCAGCTTGCCCCGGACAGATTCCTACAATGAGCAGTTCTTC. Its translation: CASSLPRTDSYNEQFF.

The chain is built from TRBV6-6 and TRBJ2-7; possible D gene TRBD1, 6 bases. This CDR3 is 13 amino acids long. Trimming took 2 bases from V and 3 from J, leaving 8 bases between them. Germline CDR1 reads MNHNY; CDR2 reads SVGAGI (reference sequence). The CDR3: CASSYHRDYEQYV. CDR3 nucleotides: TGTGCCAGCAGTTACCACAGGGACTACGAGCAGTACGTC.

J is TRBJ2-1 and V is TRBV28; maybe TRBD1 (6 bases). V gave up 5 bases and J gave up 4 bases, with 9 bases separating them. This CDR3 spans 13 amino acids. Germline CDR1 reads MDHEN; CDR2 reads SYDVKM. The CDR3 DNA follows: TGTGCCAGCAGTCCGGACAGTTACAATGAGCAGTTCTTC. The encoded protein is CASSPDSYNEQFF.

As DNA, the CDR3 is TGTGCCAGCAGCCCCCACACTGAAGCTTTCTTT. It encodes CASSPHTEAFF. The rearrangement links TRBV7-2 to TRBJ1-1; no reliable D call. Trimming shortened V by 5 bases and J by 3 bases, and 4 bases separated the two germline ends. The germline CDR1 and CDR2 sequences are SGHTA and FQGNSA. This CDR3 comprises 11 residues.

This clone came up a few times. The chain carries TRBV7-2 and TRBJ1-2; D gene uncertain. From germline, CDR1 is SGHTA and CDR2 FQGNSA. CDR3 length: 16 amino acids. Between the trimmed V and J ends, which lost 7 bases and 2 bases, there was a span of 20 bases. Here the CDR3 DNA reads TGTGCCAGCAACCCCGGCCCGGCAGCAGGAAACTATGGCTACACCTTC. Protein: CASNPGPAAGNYGYTF. The whole variable domain, filled in from reference TRBV7-2 and TRBJ1-2, reads GAGVSQSPSNKVTEKGKDVELRCDPISGHTALYWYRQSLGQGLEFLIYFQGNSAPDKSGLPSDRFSAERTGGSVSTLTIQRTQQEDSAVYLCASNPGPAAGNYGYTFGSGTRLTVV.

This clone was picked up one time. This chain joins TRBV4-1 and TRBJ2-5, with a possible D match to TRBD2 (6 bases). This CDR3 is built from 15 residues. CDR1 is MGHRA and CDR2 is YSYEKL in the germline V gene. Between the trimmed V and J ends, which lost 1 base and 4 bases, there was a span of 13 bases. CDR3 in amino acids: CASSQGRVWSETQYF. In DNA, the CDR3 is TGCGCCAGCAGCCAAGGGAGGGTTTGGTCAGAGACCCAGTACTTC.

V gene TRBV5-1 combines with J gene TRBJ1-2; weak D call: TRBD1 (5 bases). Trimming pared 4 bases from V and 3 bases from J, leaving 7 bases between. The CDR3 spans 12 residues. Germline lookup yields CDR1 SGHRS and CDR2 YFSETQ. The CDR3 spells CASSAQDYGYTF. CDR3 DNA: TGCGCCAGCAGCGCACAGGACTATGGCTACACCTTC.

The chain links TRBV7-8 to TRBJ1-1; the D gene is possibly TRBD1 (6 bases). The germline gives CDR1 SGHVS, CDR2 FQNEAQ. This CDR3 contains 14 residues. V lost 4 bases, J lost 5 bases, and 14 bases lay in between. CDR3 in amino acids: CASSSRQAGTEAFF. The CDR3 DNA is TGTGCCAGCAGCTCGAGACAGGCGGGAACTGAAGCTTTCTTT.